Listed below are T cell receptor beta chains from one sample, sequenced in a study of regulatory T cells in long-lasting Graves disease. TCRdb reprocessed the multiplex PCR reads via MiXCR and lists one record per CDR3 protein. The table has a few hundred thousand distinct CDR3 sequences, 23% seen once; the top ten hold about 27%. The sample was peripheral blood mononuclear cells (PBMCs), taken when the disease was refractory, from a patient treated with antithyroid drugs. The origin of the receptors is a female donor with Graves disease. Each CDR3 is given without its conserved first and last residue. The D gene is left open where the match is weak.

-	TRBJ1-1	TRBV9	ASSVAGRATEAF
TRBD2	TRBJ2-5	TRBV29-1	SVPYRTSGRSGETQY
-	TRBJ1-1	TRBV5-6	ASSLTPGTLNTEAF
-	TRBJ1-1	TRBV20-1	SARGWRVDMNTEAF
TRBD1	TRBJ1-1	TRBV7-9	ASSAFRGTGGTEAF
-	TRBJ2-2	TRBV7-2	ASSKQGTGELF
-	TRBJ2-7	TRBV6-1	ASRDPYGPSYEQY
TRBD2	TRBJ2-5	TRBV7-9	ASSSSGRWETQY
TRBD2	TRBJ2-7	TRBV28	ASRLAGRGAYEQY
-	TRBJ2-3	TRBV5-1	ASSVEDSSTQY
TRBD1	TRBJ2-7	TRBV20-1	SARDPGTGSWEQY
TRBD2	TRBJ2-1	TRBV19	ASSKRGTSRNEQF
TRBD2	TRBJ2-2	TRBV27	ASSQLAGVTGELF
-	TRBJ1-1	TRBV4-2	ASSHTPPLEAF
-	TRBJ2-7	TRBV20-1	SARDHRAASYEQY
-	TRBJ2-3	TRBV30	AWSASGSRSDTQY